This T cell receptor (beta chain) came from a study of identical twins. This clonotype was observed a few times. TCRdb ran MiXCR on the 5' RACE reads and lists one entry per CDR3 protein. Of some 210,000 distinct CDR3 sequences listed, more than 15% are singletons. The CDR3 extends over 13 amino acids. The V gene lost 1 base and the J gene lost 5 bases, with 8 bases spanning the gap. CDR1 is SGHVS, CDR2 FNYEAQ, per germline. These data are also associated with another study on T cells expressing NK-cell markers.

Sample: CD8+ T cells sorted from blood. The chain couples TRBV7-6 to TRBJ1-2; no reliable D call. This TCR was recovered from a young woman in good health. The CDR3 DNA reads TGTGCCAGCAGCTTAGAGGCGGAATATGGCTACACCTTC. This codes for CASSLEAEYGYTF. The variable domain in full, with the rest retrieved from reference TRBV7-6 and TRBJ1-2, is GAGVSQSPRYKVTKRGQDVALRCDPISGHVSLYWYRQALGQGPEFLTYFNYEAQQDKSGLPNDRFSAERPEGSISTLTIQRTEQRDSAMYRCASSLEAEYGYTFGSGTRLTVV.